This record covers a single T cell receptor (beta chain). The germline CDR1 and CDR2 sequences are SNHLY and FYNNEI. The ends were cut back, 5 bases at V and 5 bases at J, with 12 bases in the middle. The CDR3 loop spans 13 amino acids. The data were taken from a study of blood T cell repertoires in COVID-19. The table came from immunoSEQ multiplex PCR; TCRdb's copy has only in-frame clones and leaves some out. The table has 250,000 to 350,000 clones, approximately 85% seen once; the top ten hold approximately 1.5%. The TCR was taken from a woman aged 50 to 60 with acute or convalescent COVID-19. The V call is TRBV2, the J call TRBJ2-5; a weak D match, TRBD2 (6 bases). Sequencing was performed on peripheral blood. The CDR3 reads CASSPVAGETQYF. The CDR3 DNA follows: TGTGCCAGCAGTCCCGTTGCGGGGGAGACCCAGTACTTC.